What follows are 20 T cell receptor beta chains derived from one specimen sequenced in a study of siplizumab effects on memory and regulatory T cells. The assay was immunoSEQ multiplex PCR, and TCRdb's table has in-frame clones only and misses some. The sample records about 120,000 clones, approximately 92% being singletons. Sequenced material: non-Treg CD4+ T cells sorted from blood. Receptors were obtained from a human donor in good health.

This chain joins TRBV2 and TRBJ2-7; TRBD1 aligns across 8 bases. The germline gives CDR1 SNHLY, CDR2 FYNNEI. The CDR3 is 12 amino acids. CDR3 nucleotide sequence: TGTGCGGGGGGCAGGGGGCAGGAAGAGCAGTACTTC. It codes for CAGGRGQEEQYF.

V is TRBV7-2 and J is TRBJ1-1; D unresolved. CDR1 is SGHTA and CDR2 is FQGNSA in the germline V gene. Trimming shortened V by 5 bases and J by 7 bases, and 11 bases separated the two germline ends. The CDR3 runs 12 residues. Written as DNA, the CDR3 is TGTGCCAGCAGCCAGACCCGGGTTGAAGCTTTCTTT. Translated, it gives CASSQTRVEAFF. The full variable domain, with the rest looked up from reference TRBV7-2 and TRBJ1-1, is GAGVSQSPSNKVTEKGKDVELRCDPISGHTALYWYRQSLGQGLEFLIYFQGNSAPDKSGLPSDRFSAERTGGSVSTLTIQRTQQEDSAVYLCASSQTRVEAFFGQGTRLTVV.

The rearrangement links TRBV11-1 to TRBJ2-5, with 7 positions matching TRBD1. Germline CDR1 reads SGHAT; CDR2 reads FQDESV (reference sequence). The CDR3 has 13 residues. Trimming took 2 bases from V and 5 from J; bases not matched to a gene: 2. CDR3 residues: CASSLQGVETQYF. DNA of the CDR3: TGTGCCAGCAGCTTACAGGGGGTTGAGACCCAGTACTTC.

The chain uses TRBV6-1 and TRBJ1-6; D not certain. Germline V gene sequence: CDR1 MNHNS, CDR2 SASEGT. V was trimmed by 3 bases and J by 0 bases, leaving 15 bases between them. The CDR3 extends over 18 amino acids. The CDR3 bases are TGTGCCAGCAGTGACCCGGAGGCGGCAAGCTCCTATAATTCACCCCTCCACTTT. As protein: CASSDPEAASSYNSPLHF.

A remark on this clone: This same CDR3 is encoded by further DNA sequences in the sample. The chain is built from TRBV20-1 and TRBJ1-2; D is ambiguous. Germline V gene sequence: CDR1 DFQATT, CDR2 SNEGSKA (reference sequence). V lost 5 bases to trimming and J lost 7 bases, with 11 bases between them. This CDR3 is built from 11 residues. The CDR3 bases are TGCAGTGCTCCCCGGGTCGGTGGCTACACCTTC. Its protein product is CSAPRVGGYTF.

J is TRBJ1-5 and V is TRBV18; D possibly corresponds to TRBD1 (5 bases). The V end was cut by 2 bases, the J end by 7 bases, with 6 bases between. The CDR3 contains 12 residues. CDR1 and CDR2 from the germline V gene are KGHSH and LQKENI. The DNA for the CDR3 is TGTGCCAGCTCACCAGGGACCCAGCCCCAGCATTTT. This codes for CASSPGTQPQHF.

This chain connects TRBV19 to TRBJ2-7; TRBD1 might be the D (5 bases). Looked up from germline, CDR1 is LNHDA and CDR2 is SQIVND (reference sequence). The CDR3 runs 14 residues. Trimming removed 3 bases from V and 3 bases from J, with 12 bases in between. This CDR3 reads CASSIQRDSYEQYF. CDR3 bases: TGTGCCAGTAGTATTCAACGAGACAGCTACGAGCAGTACTTC.

The chain recombines TRBV7-3 with TRBJ1-3, with TRBD1 as a possible D gene (5 bases). V gave up 2 bases and J gave up 4 bases, with 9 bases separating them. This CDR3 has 14 amino acids. In germline, CDR1 is SGHTA, CDR2 FQGTGA. CDR3 in amino acids: CASSLQGTGNTIYF. The DNA of the CDR3 is TGTGCCAGCAGCTTACAGGGAACGGGAAACACCATATATTTT.

J is TRBJ2-5 and V is TRBV2; D not certain. Looked up from germline, CDR1 is SNHLY and CDR2 is FYNNEI. This CDR3 comprises 11 residues. V was cut by 5 bases and J by 3 bases, with 4 bases left in between. CDR3: CASSKEETQYF. Here the CDR3 DNA reads TGTGCCAGCAGTAAGGAAGAGACCCAGTACTTC.

With regard to this clone: Other DNA sequences in the same sample also yield this CDR3. This chain joins TRBV6-5 and TRBJ1-2, with TRBD1 matching 8 bases. This CDR3 contains 13 residues. Germline CDR1 is MNHEY and CDR2 is SVGAGI. J lost 8 bases, V lost 2 bases, and 4 bases had no gene match. The CDR3 protein is CASSYGTGGGYTF. CDR3 sequence (DNA): TGTGCCAGCAGTTACGGCACAGGGGGAGGCTACACCTTC.

The chain employs TRBV19 and TRBJ1-2; D gene unclear. The CDR3 has 15 amino acids. Germline CDR1 is LNHDA and CDR2 is SQIVND (reference sequence). Trimming took off 7 bases at V and 7 bases at J, with 22 bases between the two ends. The CDR3 here is CASNTWPEKSGGYTF. CDR3 bases: TGTGCCAGTAACACATGGCCTGAAAAAAGCGGTGGCTACACCTTC.

The chain recombines TRBV28 with TRBJ1-1; D is perhaps TRBD1 (5 bases). This CDR3 region has 10 residues. The V gene lost 8 bases and the J gene lost 10 bases, with 11 bases spanning the gap. Per the germline V gene, CDR1 is MDHEN and CDR2 is SYDVKM. The CDR3 nucleotides are TGTGCCAGCCATGGAGGGGCAGCTTTCTTT. Translated, it gives CASHGGAAFF.

This chain connects TRBV10-3 to TRBJ2-1, with TRBD2 matching 11 bases. Germline values: CDR1 ENHRY, CDR2 SYGVKD. The CDR3 covers 17 residues. The J segment lost 2 bases and the V segment lost 6 bases, leaving 9 bases of the junction unmatched. The CDR3 DNA follows: TGTGCCATCAGAGGGCACCTTAGCGGGGGGGCCTACAATGAGCAGTTCTTC. Protein product: CAIRGHLSGGAYNEQFF.

This clone was seen a single time. The chain links TRBV2 to TRBJ1-3; D is perhaps TRBD1 (5 bases). V was trimmed by 3 bases and J by 1 base, leaving 10 bases between them. Germline V CDR1 and CDR2: SNHLY, FYNNEI. The CDR3 has 15 amino acids. CDR3 protein: CASSDLGGSGNTIYF. CDR3 sequence (DNA): TGTGCCAGCAGTGATCTGGGGGGATCTGGAAACACCATATATTTT.

The CDR3 nucleotides read TGCGCCAGCAGTCTCTTCCTCGGTGGGACGAACACCGGGGAGCTGTTTTTT. Translating it yields CASSLFLGGTNTGELFF. V gene TRBV23-1 combines with J gene TRBJ2-2; D unclear. TRBV23-1 is marked as an open reading frame, function uncertain. This CDR3 comprises 17 residues. V lost 4 bases and J 0 bases, leaving 15 bases between the germline ends.

CDR3 loop: CAATDRTSYGYTF. The CDR3 DNA is TGTGCCGCTACGGACAGGACCTCCTATGGCTACACCTTC. The V gene is TRBV6-1, the J gene TRBJ1-2, with 7 nucleotides matching TRBD1. The germline V gene has CDR1 MNHNS and CDR2 SASEGT. This CDR3 spans 13 amino acids. J lost 4 bases, V lost 11 bases, and 10 bases had no gene match.

V and J are TRBV5-4 and TRBJ1-2; D gene uncertain. The CDR3 has 14 amino acids. Per the germline V gene, CDR1 is SGHNT and CDR2 is YYREEE (reference sequence). The ends were cut back, 3 bases at V and 4 bases at J, with 13 bases in the middle. CDR3 DNA: TGTGCCAGCAGCTCACCGCGGACCTTCTATGGCTACACCTTC. This encodes CASSSPRTFYGYTF.

This chain links TRBV19 with TRBJ2-3, with TRBD2 matching 7 bases. The V and J ends lost 8 bases and 2 bases, in that order; junction bases with no gene match: 13. This CDR3 contains 16 residues. Germline CDR1 and CDR2: LNHDA and SQIVND (reference sequence). Here the CDR3 reads CASATRLAENTDTQYF. For the CDR3, the DNA is TGTGCCAGTGCGACACGACTAGCAGAGAACACAGATACGCAGTATTTT.

The CDR3 reads CASNSVNEQFF. CDR3 nucleotide sequence: TGTGCCAGCAACTCTGTCAATGAGCAGTTCTTC. The rearrangement links TRBV7-3 to TRBJ2-1; D gene unclear. V lost 7 bases to trimming and J lost 6 bases, with 7 bases between them. The length of the CDR3 is 11 residues. Germline CDR1 reads SGHTA; CDR2 reads FQGTGA.

V gene TRBV19 combines with J gene TRBJ2-3; D ambiguous. The germline V gene has CDR1 LNHDA and CDR2 SQIVND (reference sequence). Trimming removed 6 bases from V and 3 bases from J, with 13 bases in between. The CDR3 has 14 residues. The DNA for the CDR3 is TGTGCCAGTAGACCGACGAGTATTACAGATACGCAGTATTTT. This encodes CASRPTSITDTQYF.